These T cell receptor beta chains were read from a single sample in a study of technical replicates of blood from a few donors. Sequenced by immunoSEQ multiplex PCR; TCRdb stores in-frame clones only, minus some. The sample contains some 62,000 clones, 87% of which appear only once. Sequencing was done on a sample of PBMCs. These TCRs come from a human donor in good health. Some clones in this sample may be carry-over from other donors' samples. Each CDR3 is given with its conserved first and last residue. D genes are given only for firm matches. The size of a clone is reported for some rows only, either as once, few or many, or as a class for expanded clones.

v_gene	abundance	d_gene	j_gene	CDR3nt	CDR3aa
TRBV7-2	.	TRBD2	TRBJ2-7	TGTGCCAGCAGTAGAGGACTAGCCCGGAACGAGCAGTACTTC	CASSRGLARNEQYF
TRBV7-7	.	TRBD2	TRBJ2-2	TGTGCCAGCAGCTGGGGAGGGCTTACCGGGGAGCTGTTTTTT	CASSWGGLTGELFF
TRBV19	.	.	TRBJ1-2	TGTGCCAGTAATTCAGGGGAGGGTAACTATGGCTACACCTTC	CASNSGEGNYGYTF
TRBV5-6	.	.	TRBJ1-2	TGTGCCAGCAGCTTGCAGGGTCCGGGCTATGGCTACACCTTC	CASSLQGPGYGYTF
TRBV6-6	.	TRBD2	TRBJ2-7	TGTGCCGGAAGACTAGCGGGGGCCTACGAGCAGTACTTC	CAGRLAGAYEQYF
TRBV2	.	TRBD2	TRBJ2-5	TGTGCCAGCAGTAAAGGGACTAGCGGGTACCAAGAGACCCAGTACTTC	CASSKGTSGYQETQYF
TRBV29-1	once	TRBD1	TRBJ1-2	TGCAGCGTTGAGGGACAGGGGAACTATGGCTACACCTTC	CSVEGQGNYGYTF
TRBV6-6	.	TRBD1	TRBJ1-1	TGTGCCAGCAGTCACCCCCGAGGACAGGGGACTGAAGCTTTCTTT	CASSHPRGQGTEAFF
TRBV30	.	.	TRBJ2-5	TGTGCCTGGAGTGGGGGCCGGGAGACCCAGTACTTC	CAWSGGRETQYF
TRBV7-9	.	.	TRBJ1-5	TGTGCCAGCAGCCGAGACGCGGGAGGGGCGAACAATCAGCCCCAGCATTTT	CASSRDAGGANNQPQHF
TRBV30	.	.	TRBJ2-2	TGTGCCTTCTACACCGGGGAGCTGTTTTTT	CAFYTGELFF
TRBV29-1	.	.	TRBJ1-1	TGCAGCGTTGAAGACTTCAGGGGAGGGACTGAAGCTTTCTTT	CSVEDFRGGTEAFF
TRBV4-2	.	.	TRBJ2-1	TGTGCCAGCAGCAAAACGATAGGGGATGAGCAGTTCTTC	CASSKTIGDEQFF
TRBV6-1	.	TRBD1	TRBJ1-5	TGTGCCAGCAGTGCGGGACAGGGGCATCAGCCCCAGCATTTT	CASSAGQGHQPQHF
TRBV18	.	.	TRBJ1-1	TGTGCCAGCTCACCACGGGAGGGCTTGAACACTGAAGCTTTCTTT	CASSPREGLNTEAFF
TRBV29-1	.	.	TRBJ2-5	TGCAGCGCCCCGAGCCCAGACAAAGAGACCCAGTACTTC	CSAPSPDKETQYF
TRBV30	.	TRBD2	TRBJ2-7	TGTGCCTGGAGTGATTTGGGAGGGCCGAACGAGCAGTACTTC	CAWSDLGGPNEQYF
TRBV4-2	.	TRBD2	TRBJ2-1	TGTGCCAGCAGCCAAGATCCGCGGGGGGGCCTGAATGAGCAGTTCTTC	CASSQDPRGGLNEQFF
TRBV19	.	TRBD1	TRBJ1-2	TGTGCCAGTAGTAGCAGACAGGGGGGAGGCAGTGGCTACACCTTC	CASSSRQGGGSGYTF